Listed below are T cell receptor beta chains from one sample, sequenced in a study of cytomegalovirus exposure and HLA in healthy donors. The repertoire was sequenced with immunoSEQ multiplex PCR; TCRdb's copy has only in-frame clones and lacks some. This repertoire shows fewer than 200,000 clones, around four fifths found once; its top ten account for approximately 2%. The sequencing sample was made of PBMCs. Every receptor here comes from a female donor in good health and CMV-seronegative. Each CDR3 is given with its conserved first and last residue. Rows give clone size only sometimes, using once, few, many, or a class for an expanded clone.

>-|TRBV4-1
CASSPRGGSYEQYF
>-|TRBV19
CASSTRTGVTEAFF
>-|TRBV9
CASSAGTSNSNQPQHF
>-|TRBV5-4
CASSLQNSPLHF
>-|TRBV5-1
CASSLETGVVGPLHF
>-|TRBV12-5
CASGLASSRAGMVF
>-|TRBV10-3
CATGQGGTEAFF
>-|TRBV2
CASIAGLNTGELFF
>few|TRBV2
CASSEGRVGETYGYTF
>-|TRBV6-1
CASSPTGSAKNIQYF
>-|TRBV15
CATSRAPLGDTQYF
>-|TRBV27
CASSFGARWFF
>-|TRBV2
CASSEQGLPYEQYF
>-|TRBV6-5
CASSYSGQNQPQHF
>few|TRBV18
CASSPVVGEAFF
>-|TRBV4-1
CASSQVPGSVNTEAFF
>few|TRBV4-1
CASSQDWKRAGLSTEAFF
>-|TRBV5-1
CASSLEPNQPQHF
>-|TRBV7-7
CASSTGLAGYEQYF
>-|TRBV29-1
CSARTDWTEAFF
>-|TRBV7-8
CASSSTEKGTDTQYF